What follows are 20 T cell receptor beta chains derived from one specimen sequenced in a study of blood T cell repertoires in COVID-19. Profiled with immunoSEQ multiplex PCR; TCRdb holds only in-frame clones, not every one. Seen here are fewer than 300,000 clones, more than 85% observed once, and the top ten hold about 2.2%. The sequencing sample was made of peripheral blood. Source of these receptors: a woman in her 30s with COVID-19, enrolled during active disease.

The V call is TRBV2, the J call TRBJ2-1; the match to TRBD2 covers 7 bases. Per the germline V gene, CDR1 is SNHLY and CDR2 is FYNNEI. The V gene end was trimmed by 7 bases and the J gene end by 9 bases; junction bases not matched to a gene: 15. This CDR3 spans 15 amino acids. As DNA, the CDR3 is TGTGCCAGCACTAACGGACTAGTGAGTATTACTGAGCAGTTCTTC. This encodes CASTNGLVSITEQFF.

This sequence joins TRBV3-1 (or the pseudogene TRBV3-2) and TRBJ2-7; 12 nucleotides line up with TRBD2. After removal of 0 bases from V and 4 bases from J, the junction contained 10 bases not matched to a gene. The CDR3 has 18 residues. Germline loops: CDR1 LGHDT, CDR2 YNNKEL (reference sequence). Written as DNA, the CDR3 is TGTGCCAGCAGCCAAGAACTAGCGGGAGGACCACCCCCTTACGAGCAGTACTTC. Translation: CASSQELAGGPPPYEQYF.

This sequence joins TRBV5-5 and TRBJ2-5; tentatively, D is TRBD2 (5 bases). V lost 0 bases, J lost 7 bases, and 10 bases lay in between. Germline loops: CDR1 SGHKS, CDR2 YYEKEE (reference sequence). The CDR3 is 13 amino acids. Here the CDR3 DNA reads TGTGCCAGCAGCTTGGGGTCGGCGGGGACCCAGTACTTC. It encodes CASSLGSAGTQYF.

This chain links TRBV27 with TRBJ2-5, with D tentatively TRBD2 (7 bases). Trimming cost V 5 bases and J 5 bases, with 15 bases left between them. This CDR3 has 14 residues. Germline-derived CDR1 and CDR2 are MNHEY and SMNVEV (reference sequence). CDR3 nucleotide sequence: TGTGCCAGCAGTCTGGGGGGGCCCCCGGAGACCCAGTACTTC. Amino acids: CASSLGGPPETQYF.

J is TRBJ2-2 and V is TRBV20-1; D gene uncertain. Germline CDR1 reads DFQATT; CDR2 reads SNEGSKA (reference sequence). Trimming took off 3 bases at V and 2 bases at J, with 10 bases between the two ends. CDR3 length equals 14 residues. In nucleotides, the CDR3 is TGCAGTGCTAGTTCCAGTCTCAACACCGGGGAGCTGTTTTTT. Protein sequence: CSASSSLNTGELFF.

This clone showed up just once. The chain carries TRBV6-5 and TRBJ1-2; 9 bases map to TRBD1. CDR3 length: 12 amino acids. From germline, CDR1 is MNHEY and CDR2 SVGAGI. V shed 8 bases and J 7 bases; nucleotides not matched to a gene: 5. CDR3 DNA: TGTGCCAGCCGCACAGGGGGCGGTGGCTACACCTTC. Translated: CASRTGGGGYTF.

V gene TRBV19 combines with J gene TRBJ1-4; TRBD1 is a possible D gene (6 bases). The ends were cut back, 6 bases at V and 0 bases at J, with 11 bases in the middle. The length of the CDR3 is 15 residues. Germline CDR1 reads LNHDA; CDR2 reads SQIVND (reference sequence). The CDR3 nucleotides read TGTGCCAGTAGGATCACAGGGCCAACTAATGAAAAACTGTTTTTT. Encoded protein: CASRITGPTNEKLFF.

V and J are TRBV2 and TRBJ2-1; 8 bases agree with TRBD1. Trimming removed 6 bases from V and 7 bases from J; junction bases left unmatched: 11. Per the germline V gene, CDR1 is SNHLY and CDR2 is FYNNEI. CDR3 length: 15 residues. DNA of the CDR3: TGTGCCAGCAGGGGGACGACAGGGGTTAGGAATGAGCAGTTCTTC. Protein sequence: CASRGTTGVRNEQFF.

Written as DNA, the CDR3 is TGTGCCAGCAGTGAACTTACAGGGAACACCGGGGAGCTGTTTTTT. It translates to CASSELTGNTGELFF. The chain has TRBV6-1 and TRBJ2-2, with D perhaps matching TRBD1 (5 bases). V lost 2 bases and J lost 1, with 8 bases in between. The CDR3 extends over 15 amino acids. Germline-derived CDR1 and CDR2 are MNHNS and SASEGT.

CDR3 bases: TGTGCCTGGAGTGATCGACGGGCTAACTATGGCTACACCTTC. This codes for CAWSDRRANYGYTF. J is TRBJ1-2 and V is TRBV30, with D uncertain. The CDR3 loop spans 14 amino acids. V lost 1 base and J lost 0, with 9 bases in between. CDR1 GTSNPN and CDR2 SVGIG come from the germline V gene (reference sequence).

This sequence joins TRBV9 and TRBJ2-5, with D uncertain. V lost 4 bases and J 1 base, leaving 11 bases between the germline ends. There are 14 residues in the CDR3. The germline V gene has CDR1 SGDLS and CDR2 YYNGEE. The DNA of the CDR3 is TGTGCCAGCAGCCCCCCAGCGAGCCAAGAGACCCAGTACTTC. It translates to CASSPPASQETQYF.

This chain joins TRBV5-4 and TRBJ2-2; a weak D match, TRBD1 (5 bases). V lost 0 bases and J 7 bases, leaving 7 bases between the germline ends. This CDR3 comprises 13 residues. The V gene's germline CDR1 is SGHNT and CDR2 YYREEE (reference sequence). CDR3 DNA sequence: TGTGCCAGCAGCTTGGGACAGCTCGGGGAGCTGTTTTTT. The encoded protein is CASSLGQLGELFF.

The J gene is TRBJ1-5, the V gene TRBV2; tentative D call: TRBD1 (5 bases). Trimming cost V 7 bases and J 5 bases, with 18 bases left between them. The V gene's germline CDR1 is SNHLY and CDR2 FYNNEI. The CDR3 runs 15 residues. CDR3 in amino acids: CASTLTKGYDQPQHF. Here the CDR3 DNA reads TGTGCCAGCACTCTCACCAAGGGGTACGATCAGCCCCAGCATTTT.

The chain has TRBV5-6 and TRBJ1-5, with TRBD1 matching over 8 bases. The CDR3 length is 16 residues. V gave up 4 bases and J gave up 4 bases; unmatched junction bases: 10. Germline CDR1 and CDR2: SGHDT and YYEEEE. The CDR3 coding sequence is TGTGCCAGCAGCCCTATGGGGGGACAGGAGAATCAGCCCCAGCATTTT. It codes for CASSPMGGQENQPQHF.

The chain combines TRBV15 with TRBJ2-7; 7 bases are shared with TRBD2. The V and J ends lost 0 bases and 1 base, in that order; junction bases with no gene match: 6. Germline CDR1 LNHNV, CDR2 YYDKDF (reference sequence). The CDR3 has 16 amino acids. This CDR3 reads CATSRDSQRGSYEQYF. The CDR3 bases are TGTGCCACCAGCAGAGATTCCCAGCGGGGTTCCTACGAGCAGTACTTC.

The chain carries TRBV3-1 (or the pseudogene TRBV3-2) and TRBJ2-3; D not resolved. V shed 0 bases and J shed 0 bases, with 4 bases lying between them. CDR1 and CDR2 (germline): LGHDT, YNNKEL (reference sequence). This CDR3 is built from 14 residues. For the CDR3, the DNA is TGTGCCAGCAGCCAAGATCAGAGCACAGATACGCAGTATTTT. As protein: CASSQDQSTDTQYF.

The rearrangement joins TRBV7-3 to TRBJ1-1; D not certain. V was pared by 2 bases and J by 0 bases, with 7 bases between. Germline assignment: CDR1 SGHTA and CDR2 FQGTGA. The CDR3 runs to 14 residues. CDR3 DNA sequence: TGTGCCAGCAGCTTATTATCCGTGAACACTGAAGCTTTCTTT. Its protein is CASSLLSVNTEAFF.

This rearrangement joins TRBV6-5 to TRBJ1-1; D might be TRBD1 (5 bases). The germline V and J ends were trimmed by 4 bases and 6 bases, with 12 bases remaining between them. Germline V gene lookup returns CDR1 MNHEY and CDR2 SVGAGI. The CDR3 has 13 residues. The CDR3 sequence is CASSSETTAEAFF. The DNA of the CDR3 is TGTGCCAGCAGTTCCGAAACGACAGCTGAAGCTTTCTTT.

This clone is a singleton in its sample. This sequence joins TRBV29-1 and TRBJ2-3, with TRBD1 matching 11 bases. The CDR3 length is 15 residues. CDR1 SQVTM and CDR2 ANQGSEA come from the germline V gene. J lost 1 base, V lost 4 bases, and 4 bases had no gene match. The CDR3 DNA is TGCAGCGTTGGGGGACAGGGGGGTGGCACAGATACGCAGTATTTT. Encoded protein: CSVGGQGGGTDTQYF.

The chain couples TRBV7-9 to TRBJ1-4; the D gene is possibly TRBD1 (6 bases). The CDR3 consists of 15 residues. Trimming shortened V by 5 bases and J by 7 bases, and 17 bases separated the two germline ends. Germline V gene sequence: CDR1 SEHNR, CDR2 FQNEAQ (reference sequence). This CDR3 is CASSPTTGLGEKLFF. In nucleotides, the CDR3 is TGTGCCAGCAGCCCTACTACAGGGTTGGGTGAAAAACTGTTTTTT.